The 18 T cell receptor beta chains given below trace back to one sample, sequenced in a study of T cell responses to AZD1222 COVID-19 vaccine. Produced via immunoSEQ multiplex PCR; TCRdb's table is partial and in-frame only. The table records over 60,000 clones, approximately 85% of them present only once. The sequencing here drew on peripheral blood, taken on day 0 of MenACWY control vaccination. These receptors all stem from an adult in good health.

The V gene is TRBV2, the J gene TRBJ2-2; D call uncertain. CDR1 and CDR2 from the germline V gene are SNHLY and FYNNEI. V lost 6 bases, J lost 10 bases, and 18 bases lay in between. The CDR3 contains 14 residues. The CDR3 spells CASSPTRSPTELFF. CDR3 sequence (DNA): TGTGCCAGCAGCCCTACGAGGTCGCCAACGGAGCTGTTTTTT.

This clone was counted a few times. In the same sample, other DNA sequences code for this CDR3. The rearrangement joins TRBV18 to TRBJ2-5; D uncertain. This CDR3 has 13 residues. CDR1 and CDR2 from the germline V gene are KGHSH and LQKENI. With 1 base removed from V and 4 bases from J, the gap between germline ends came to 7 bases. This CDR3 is CASSPQGLETQYF. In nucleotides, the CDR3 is TGTGCCAGCTCACCACAGGGATTAGAGACCCAGTACTTC.

For the CDR3, the DNA is TGTGCCAGCAGCCCCCGCCGGACAGGCACTGAAGCTTTCTTT. Residues: CASSPRRTGTEAFF. This chain uses TRBV9 with TRBJ1-1, with 7 bases identical to TRBD1. With 4 bases clipped from V and 4 bases from J, the junction kept 7 bases outside the gene matches. This CDR3 spans 14 amino acids. The germline V gene encodes CDR1 SGDLS and CDR2 YYNGEE.

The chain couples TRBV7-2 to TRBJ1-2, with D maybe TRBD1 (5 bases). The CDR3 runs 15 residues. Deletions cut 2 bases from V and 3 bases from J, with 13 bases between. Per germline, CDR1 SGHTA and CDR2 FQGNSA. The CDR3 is CASSLRGRVDYGYTF. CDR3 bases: TGTGCCAGCAGCTTAAGGGGCAGGGTTGACTATGGCTACACCTTC.

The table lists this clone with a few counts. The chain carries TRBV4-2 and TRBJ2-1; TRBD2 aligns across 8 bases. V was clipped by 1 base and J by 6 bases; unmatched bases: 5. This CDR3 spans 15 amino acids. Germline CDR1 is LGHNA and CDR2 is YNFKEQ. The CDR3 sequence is CASSQGAGDLNEQFF. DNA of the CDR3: TGTGCCAGCAGCCAAGGAGCGGGAGACCTCAATGAGCAGTTCTTC.

CDR3 bases: TGTGCCTGGGCTAGCGGGAGATTGGATACGCAGTATTTT. This gives the protein CAWASGRLDTQYF. The V and J genes are TRBV30 and TRBJ2-3, with 10 bases lining up with TRBD2. The CDR3 length is 13 residues. Germline assignment: CDR1 GTSNPN and CDR2 SVGIG (reference sequence). Trimming cost V 5 bases and J 6 bases; bases outside gene matches: 5.

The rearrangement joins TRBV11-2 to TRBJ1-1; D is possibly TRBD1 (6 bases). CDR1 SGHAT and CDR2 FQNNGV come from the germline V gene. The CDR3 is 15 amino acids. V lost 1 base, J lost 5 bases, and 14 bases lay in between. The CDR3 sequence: CASSLVSGAGTEAFF. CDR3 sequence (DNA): TGTGCCAGCAGCTTAGTGTCAGGGGCGGGGACTGAAGCTTTCTTT. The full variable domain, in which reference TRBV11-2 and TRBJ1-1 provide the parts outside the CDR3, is EAGVAQSPRYKIIEKRQSVAFWCNPISGHATLYWYQQILGQGPKLLIQFQNNGVVDDSQLPKDRFSAERLKGVDSTLKIQPAKLEDSAVYLCASSLVSGAGTEAFFGQGTRLTVV.

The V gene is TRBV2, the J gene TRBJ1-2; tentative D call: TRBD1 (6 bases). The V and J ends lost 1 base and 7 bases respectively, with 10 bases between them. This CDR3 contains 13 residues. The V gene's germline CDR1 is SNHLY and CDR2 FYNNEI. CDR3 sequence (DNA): TGTGCCAGCAGTGAAGAGGGGGTTGTTGGCTACACCTTC. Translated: CASSEEGVVGYTF.

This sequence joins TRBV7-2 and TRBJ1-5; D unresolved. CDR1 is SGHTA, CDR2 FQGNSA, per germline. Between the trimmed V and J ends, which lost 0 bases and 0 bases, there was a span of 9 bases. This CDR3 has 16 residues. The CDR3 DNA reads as TGTGCCAGCAGCTTAGCGGGAGGGTATAGCAATCAGCCCCAGCATTTT. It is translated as CASSLAGGYSNQPQHF.

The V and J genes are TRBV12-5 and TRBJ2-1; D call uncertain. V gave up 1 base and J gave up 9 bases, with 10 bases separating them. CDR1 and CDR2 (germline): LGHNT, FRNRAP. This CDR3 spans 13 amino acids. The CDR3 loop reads CASGLGSTTEQFF. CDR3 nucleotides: TGTGCTAGTGGTTTGGGTTCAACGACTGAGCAGTTCTTC.

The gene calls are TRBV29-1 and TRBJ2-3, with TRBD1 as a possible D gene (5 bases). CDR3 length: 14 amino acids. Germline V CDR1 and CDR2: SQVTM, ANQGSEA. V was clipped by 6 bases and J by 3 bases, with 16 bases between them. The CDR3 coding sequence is TGCAGCGTCGGACAACCCATCGGGACAGATACGCAGTATTTT. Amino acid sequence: CSVGQPIGTDTQYF.

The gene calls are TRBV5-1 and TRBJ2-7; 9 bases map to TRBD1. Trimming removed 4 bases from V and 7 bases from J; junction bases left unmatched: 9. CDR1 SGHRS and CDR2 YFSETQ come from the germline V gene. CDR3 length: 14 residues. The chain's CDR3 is CASSPRDRDREQYF. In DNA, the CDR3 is TGCGCCAGCAGCCCCCGGGACAGGGATCGGGAGCAGTACTTC.

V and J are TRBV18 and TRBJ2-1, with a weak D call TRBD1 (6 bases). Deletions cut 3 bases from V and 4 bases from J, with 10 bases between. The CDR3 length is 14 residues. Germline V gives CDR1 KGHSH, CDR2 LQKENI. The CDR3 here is CASSPTQGYNEQFF. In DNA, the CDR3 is TGTGCCAGCTCACCGACCCAGGGGTACAATGAGCAGTTCTTC.

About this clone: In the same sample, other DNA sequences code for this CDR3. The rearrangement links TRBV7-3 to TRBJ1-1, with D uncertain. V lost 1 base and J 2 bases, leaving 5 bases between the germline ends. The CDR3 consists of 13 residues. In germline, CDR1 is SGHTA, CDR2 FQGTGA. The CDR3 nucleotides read TGTGCCAGCAGCTTAAGCAGAAACACTGAAGCTTTCTTT. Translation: CASSLSRNTEAFF.

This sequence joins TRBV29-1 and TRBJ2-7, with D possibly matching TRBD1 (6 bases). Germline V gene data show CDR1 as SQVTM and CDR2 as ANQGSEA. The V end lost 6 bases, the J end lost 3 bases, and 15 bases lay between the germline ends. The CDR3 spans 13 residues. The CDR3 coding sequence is TGCAGCGTGCAGAGGGACAACTTCTACGAGCAGTACTTC. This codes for CSVQRDNFYEQYF.

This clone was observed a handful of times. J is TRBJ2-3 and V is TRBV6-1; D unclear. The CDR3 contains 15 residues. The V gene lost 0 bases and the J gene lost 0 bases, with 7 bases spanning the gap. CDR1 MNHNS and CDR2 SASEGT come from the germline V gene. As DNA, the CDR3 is TGTGCCAGCAGTGAAGCGATGGGGAGCACAGATACGCAGTATTTT. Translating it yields CASSEAMGSTDTQYF.

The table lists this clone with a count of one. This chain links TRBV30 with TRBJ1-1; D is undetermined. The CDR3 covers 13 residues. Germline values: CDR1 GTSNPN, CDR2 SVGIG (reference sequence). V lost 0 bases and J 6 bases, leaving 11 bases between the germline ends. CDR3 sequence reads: CAWSVRQDSEAFF. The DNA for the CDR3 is TGTGCCTGGAGTGTAAGGCAGGACTCTGAAGCTTTCTTT.

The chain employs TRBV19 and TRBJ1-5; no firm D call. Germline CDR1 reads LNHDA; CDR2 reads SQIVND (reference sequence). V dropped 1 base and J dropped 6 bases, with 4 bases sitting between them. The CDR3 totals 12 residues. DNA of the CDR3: TGTGCCAGTAGTATAGGGGTTCAGCCCCAGCATTTT. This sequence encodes CASSIGVQPQHF.